This T cell receptor (beta chain) came from a study of molecular identifiers for immune sequencing clone quantification. Using its own MiXCR run on the PCR reads, TCRdb lists one record per CDR3 protein. The repertoire holds 490,000 or so distinct CDR3 sequences, with about a fifth as singletons. This clonotype was found once. The germline V gene encodes CDR1 SQVTM and CDR2 ANQGSEA. This CDR3 is 13 amino acids long. V lost 5 bases, J lost 11 bases, and 8 bases stayed unmatched. Sequenced sample: naive CD8+ T cells from blood, with Jurkat cell RNA spiked in. Subset specified: FACS-sorted CD8+CD4-CCR7+CD45RA+ naive T cells. The receptor was derived from a human donor in good health. Some libraries in this study had Jurkat cell RNA spiked in. The J gene is TRBJ1-6, the V gene TRBV29-1; 8 bases line up with TRBD1. The CDR3 region is CSVRTGNNPPLHF. DNA for the CDR3: TGCAGCGTTAGGACAGGGAACAACCCACCCCTCCACTTT. Looking up the rest from reference TRBV29-1 and TRBJ1-6 gives the full variable domain: SAVISQKPSRDICQRGTSLTIQCQVDSQVTMMFWYRQQPGQSLTLIATANQGSEATYESGFVIDKFPISRPNLTFSTLTVSNMSPEDSSIYLCSVRTGNNPPLHFGNGTRLTVT.